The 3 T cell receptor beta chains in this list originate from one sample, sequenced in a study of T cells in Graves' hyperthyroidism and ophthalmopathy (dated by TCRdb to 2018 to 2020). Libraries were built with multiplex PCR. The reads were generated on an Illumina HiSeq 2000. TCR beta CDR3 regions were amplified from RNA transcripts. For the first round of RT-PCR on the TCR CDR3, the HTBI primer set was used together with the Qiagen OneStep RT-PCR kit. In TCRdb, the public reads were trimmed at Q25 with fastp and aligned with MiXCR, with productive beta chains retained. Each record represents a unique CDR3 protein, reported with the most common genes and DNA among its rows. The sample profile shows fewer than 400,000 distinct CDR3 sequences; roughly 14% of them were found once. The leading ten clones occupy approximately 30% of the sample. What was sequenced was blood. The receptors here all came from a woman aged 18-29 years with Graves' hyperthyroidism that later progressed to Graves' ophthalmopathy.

CDR3 sequence: CASSPGGDRASPINYGYTF. The CDR3 DNA reads as TGTGCCAGCAGTCCCGGAGGGGACAGAGCCTCCCCTATTAACTATGGCTACACCTTC. This rearrangement joins TRBV2 to TRBJ1-2; 7 positions match TRBD1. CDR3 size: 19 residues. With V trimmed by 5 bases and J by 1 base, 19 bases remained unmatched. CDR1 SNHLY and CDR2 FYNNEI come from the germline V gene.

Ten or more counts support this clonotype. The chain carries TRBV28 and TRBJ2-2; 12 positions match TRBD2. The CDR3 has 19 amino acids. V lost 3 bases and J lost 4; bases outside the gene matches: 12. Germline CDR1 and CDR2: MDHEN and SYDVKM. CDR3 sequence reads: CASSFPRTSGNLITGELFF. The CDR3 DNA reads TGTGCCAGCAGTTTTCCTCGGACTAGCGGGAATCTAATCACCGGGGAGCTGTTTTTT.

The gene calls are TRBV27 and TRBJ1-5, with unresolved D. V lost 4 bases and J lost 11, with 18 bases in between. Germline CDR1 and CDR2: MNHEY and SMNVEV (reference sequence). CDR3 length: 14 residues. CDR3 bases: TGTGCCAGCAGTTACGGGGAGGGCATCGGGACCCAGCATTTT. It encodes CASSYGEGIGTQHF.